This T cell receptor beta chain was identified during a study of blood T cell repertoires in COVID-19. Overall study context: Material from acute and convalescent COVID-19 was sourced from the United States, Italy and Spain. PBMCs, B-cell-depleted T cells, or T cells provided the cDNA or gDNA that made up the material.

The data were produced by immunoSEQ multiplex PCR, yet TCRdb's version contains in-frame clones alone and is incomplete. The sample has about 160,000 clones, 81% seen once; the top ten hold under 13%. This TCR was sampled from a human donor in a cohort sampled during active COVID-19. Specimen: peripheral blood.

The CDR3 protein is CAISFTGANTGELFF. The CDR3 nucleotides read TGTGCCATCAGTTTTACGGGAGCTAACACCGGGGAGCTGTTTTTT. This chain joins TRBV10-3 and TRBJ2-2; perhaps TRBD2 as D (6 bases). The ends were cut back, 5 bases at V and 2 bases at J, with 12 bases in the middle. From germline, CDR1 is ENHRY and CDR2 SYGVKD. The CDR3 loop spans 15 amino acids.